The 32 T cell receptor beta chains below all came from one sample that was sequenced in a study of blood T cell repertoires in COVID-19. Data came from immunoSEQ multiplex PCR; TCRdb stores just in-frame clones and leaves some out. The sample consists of approximately 70,000 clones, roughly four fifths of them appearing once. Sequenced: peripheral blood. The receptors were sampled from a woman of 80 years or more with acute or convalescent COVID-19.

V and J are TRBV4-2 and TRBJ2-7; 9 nucleotides agree with TRBD2. V lost 1 base to trimming and J lost 4 bases; unmatched junction nucleotides: 5. The germline gives CDR1 LGHNA, CDR2 YNFKEQ. This CDR3 is 15 amino acids long. CDR3 loop: CASSQATTSGYEQYF. Written as DNA, the CDR3 is TGTGCCAGCAGCCAAGCAACGACTAGCGGATACGAGCAGTACTTC.

This clone has only a few counts. V gene TRBV6-1 combines with J gene TRBJ2-2; 8 bases agree with TRBD2. V dropped 2 bases and J dropped 6; count of bases not matched to a gene: 5. CDR1 MNHNS and CDR2 SASEGT come from the germline V gene. This CDR3 contains 15 residues. CDR3 region: CASSELSGVAGELFF. In nucleotides, the CDR3 is TGTGCCAGCAGTGAACTTAGCGGGGTTGCCGGGGAGCTGTTTTTT.

The chain couples TRBV6-5 to TRBJ1-2; no firm D call. Germline CDR1 and CDR2: MNHEY and SVGAGI. This CDR3 has 13 amino acids. V gave up 7 bases and J gave up 7 bases, with 16 bases separating them. CDR3 residues: CASNTWASSGYTF. The CDR3 coding sequence is TGTGCCAGCAACACTTGGGCGAGTTCTGGCTACACCTTC.

The chain recombines TRBV5-1 with TRBJ2-2; 7 bases are shared with TRBD1. In germline, CDR1 is SGHRS, CDR2 YFSETQ. The junction had 3 bases not matched to a gene; V was cut back by 2 bases and J by 5 bases. CDR3 length: 14 residues. The CDR3 reads CASSFTGETGELFF. CDR3 sequence (DNA): TGCGCCAGCAGCTTTACAGGGGAGACCGGGGAGCTGTTTTTT.

The chain employs TRBV19 and TRBJ1-1, with D perhaps TRBD1 (6 bases). The CDR3 is 16 amino acids. V was trimmed by 10 bases and J by 0 bases, leaving 21 bases between them. Germline values: CDR1 LNHDA, CDR2 SQIVND (reference sequence). This CDR3 is CATKPIGQPLNTEAFF. CDR3 sequence (DNA): TGTGCCACCAAGCCTATCGGACAGCCGCTGAACACTGAAGCTTTCTTT.

The rearrangement links TRBV11-1 to TRBJ2-7, with 7 bases that match TRBD1. This CDR3 spans 15 amino acids. With 4 bases clipped from V and 0 bases from J, the junction kept 6 bases outside the gene matches. Germline CDR1 is SGHAT and CDR2 is FQDESV (reference sequence). The CDR3 DNA is TGTGCCAGCAGCTACGGACAGGATTACTCCTACGAGCAGTACTTC. This translates into CASSYGQDYSYEQYF.

This clone has a single count. The chain employs TRBV15 and TRBJ1-2, with TRBD1 matching over 10 bases. J lost 8 bases, V lost 0 bases, and 9 bases had no gene match. This CDR3 contains 16 residues. Looked up from germline, CDR1 is LNHNV and CDR2 is YYDKDF (reference sequence). CDR3 protein: CATSRDPDRGLRGYTF. The DNA of the CDR3 is TGTGCCACCAGCAGAGACCCGGACAGGGGGTTGCGGGGCTACACCTTC.

The rearrangement uses TRBV28 and TRBJ1-1, with D maybe TRBD1 (6 bases). The ends were cut back, 1 base at V and 4 bases at J, with 16 bases in the middle. Germline V gene sequence: CDR1 MDHEN, CDR2 SYDVKM. CDR3 length equals 16 residues. In DNA, the CDR3 is TGTGCCAGCAGTTTATCAGTAGGGGGAGGGGGCACTGAAGCTTTCTTT. Its protein product is CASSLSVGGGGTEAFF.

The chain recombines TRBV5-4 with TRBJ2-7; 10 bases fit TRBD2. J was trimmed by 5 bases and V by 4 bases; bases with no gene match: 9. Germline-derived CDR1 and CDR2 are SGHNT and YYREEE (reference sequence). The CDR3 totals 15 residues. The CDR3 region is CASSERSGGADEQYF. CDR3 DNA sequence: TGTGCCAGCAGCGAGAGGAGCGGGGGGGCCGACGAGCAGTACTTC.

The chain recombines TRBV11-2 with TRBJ1-2, with 7 bases aligning to TRBD1. This CDR3 is built from 15 residues. V shed 1 base and J 4 bases; nucleotides not matched to a gene: 6. Germline CDR1 reads SGHAT; CDR2 reads FQNNGV. The CDR3: CASSLVAQGVYGYTF. The CDR3 DNA reads as TGTGCCAGCAGCTTAGTAGCTCAGGGGGTCTATGGCTACACCTTC.

This clone has only one observation. The chain uses TRBV30 and TRBJ1-2; 9 bases fit TRBD1. J lost 8 bases, V lost 0 bases, and 4 bases had no gene match. Germline V gene sequence: CDR1 GTSNPN, CDR2 SVGIG (reference sequence). The CDR3 runs 13 residues. As DNA, the CDR3 is TGTGCCTGGAGTGTGGGGACAGGGAGAGGCTACACCTTC. Its protein is CAWSVGTGRGYTF.

The J gene is TRBJ2-3, the V gene TRBV20-1; weak D call: TRBD2 (6 bases). Trimming stripped 3 bases from V and 2 bases from J, with 18 bases between. The germline V gene encodes CDR1 DFQATT and CDR2 SNEGSKA (reference sequence). The CDR3 runs 16 residues. CDR3 region: CSASQGEEGPTDTQYF. The CDR3 nucleotides read TGCAGTGCTAGTCAAGGAGAGGAGGGCCCCACAGATACGCAGTATTTT.

The chain employs TRBV6-4 and TRBJ1-2, with TRBD1 matching 7 bases. The CDR3 is 14 residues long. V dropped 3 bases and J dropped 6; count of bases not matched to a gene: 7. In germline, CDR1 is MRHNA, CDR2 SNTAGT. CDR3 protein: CASSESQGSDGYTF. In DNA form, the CDR3 reads TGTGCCAGCAGTGAGTCACAGGGGTCGGATGGCTACACCTTC.

The rearrangement uses TRBV5-1 and TRBJ2-1; the D gene is possibly TRBD2 (6 bases). CDR1 SGHRS and CDR2 YFSETQ come from the germline V gene. The CDR3 length is 16 residues. Trimming pared 0 bases from V and 2 bases from J, leaving 12 bases between. The CDR3 sequence is CASSLAGGVTYNEQFF. Here the CDR3 DNA reads TGCGCCAGCAGCTTGGCTGGCGGGGTAACCTACAATGAGCAGTTCTTC.

The chain uses TRBV6-5 and TRBJ1-4; TRBD1 aligns across 9 bases. This CDR3 comprises 14 residues. After removal of 7 bases from V and 8 bases from J, the junction contained 8 bases not matched to a gene. Germline V gives CDR1 MNHEY, CDR2 SVGAGI. CDR3 sequence reads: CASKQGAIGEKLFF. The CDR3 DNA reads TGTGCCAGCAAACAGGGGGCGATAGGGGAAAAACTGTTTTTT.

The chain recombines TRBV5-4 with TRBJ1-1; 7 nucleotides line up with TRBD1. Germline loops: CDR1 SGHNT, CDR2 YYREEE (reference sequence). The V and J ends lost 0 bases and 6 bases, in that order; junction bases with no gene match: 11. This CDR3 spans 16 amino acids. The CDR3 is CASSLEGGRGRAEAFF. CDR3 bases: TGTGCCAGCAGCTTGGAAGGTGGAAGGGGGCGCGCTGAAGCTTTCTTT.

V usage is TRBV5-8 and J usage is TRBJ2-3; weak D call: TRBD2 (6 bases). From germline, CDR1 is SGHTS and CDR2 YDEGEE. The CDR3 totals 13 residues. V lost 2 bases and J 11 bases, leaving 15 bases between the germline ends. CDR3 loop: CASSFNVRGVQYF. Written as DNA, the CDR3 is TGTGCCAGCAGCTTCAATGTGCGGGGTGTGCAGTATTTT.

As regards this clone: Different DNA sequences within this sample yield the same CDR3. The chain couples TRBV29-1 to TRBJ1-1, with a weak D call TRBD1 (5 bases). CDR1 and CDR2 from the germline V gene are SQVTM and ANQGSEA. This CDR3 is 12 amino acids long. Trimming cost V 4 bases and J 1 base, with 7 bases left between them. CDR3 coding DNA: TGCAGCGTTGGGGGGGGGAACACTGAAGCTTTCTTT. Amino acids: CSVGGGNTEAFF.

This clone was recorded only once. The V call is TRBV25-1, the J call TRBJ2-2; a weak D match, TRBD2 (6 bases). Looked up from germline, CDR1 is MGHDK and CDR2 is SYGVNS. This CDR3 has 13 amino acids. With 2 bases removed from V and 5 bases from J, the gap between germline ends came to 6 bases. The CDR3, as DNA: TGTGCCAGCAGTGAAGCGGGGACCGGGGAGCTGTTTTTT. This sequence encodes CASSEAGTGELFF.

This clone has only one observation. J is TRBJ2-7 and V is TRBV5-1; maybe TRBD2 (6 bases). The CDR3 sequence is 18 residues long. V was cut by 4 bases and J by 0 bases, with 23 bases left in between. Per germline, CDR1 SGHRS and CDR2 YFSETQ. The CDR3 spells CASSPAGLSRIRSYEQYF. For the CDR3, the DNA is TGCGCCAGCAGCCCTGCGGGGTTAAGTCGCATCCGCTCCTACGAGCAGTACTTC.

This chain uses TRBV6-2 or TRBV6-3 with TRBJ2-1; TRBD2 aligns across 13 bases. After removal of 5 bases from V and 7 bases from J, the junction contained 5 bases not matched to a gene. Looked up from germline, CDR1 is MNHEY and CDR2 is SVGEGT. The CDR3 has 15 residues. In DNA, the CDR3 is TGTGCCAGCAGTGCGACTAGCGGGGGGCGTAATGAGCAGTTCTTC. Residues: CASSATSGGRNEQFF.

In nucleotides, the CDR3 is TGTGCCAGCACCCGGGACAGGGGAAATAGTGGCTACACCTTC. It translates to CASTRDRGNSGYTF. V usage is TRBV5-6 and J usage is TRBJ1-2; 10 nucleotides line up with TRBD1. The ends lost 6 bases at V and 7 bases at J; junction bases unmatched: 9. The CDR3 is made up of 14 amino acids. Germline-derived CDR1 and CDR2 are SGHDT and YYEEEE.

This clone was recorded once. The rearrangement joins TRBV7-2 to TRBJ2-3; the D gene is possibly TRBD2 (5 bases). V shed 2 bases and J shed 0 bases, with 9 bases lying between them. The length of the CDR3 is 15 residues. Per germline, CDR1 SGHTA and CDR2 FQGNSA. CDR3 amino acids: CASSLTGISTDTQYF. Written as DNA, the CDR3 is TGTGCCAGCAGCTTAACCGGGATAAGCACAGATACGCAGTATTTT.

The chain is built from TRBV6-2 or TRBV6-3 and TRBJ1-6; TRBD1 agrees at 7 bases. The J segment lost 0 bases and the V segment lost 2 bases, leaving 7 bases of the junction unmatched. The V gene's germline CDR1 is MNHEY and CDR2 SVGEGT. The CDR3 runs to 18 residues. The CDR3 DNA is TGTGCCAGCAGTTACCCTGGCAGGGGGAGCTCCTATAATTCACCCCTCCACTTT. It yields the protein CASSYPGRGSSYNSPLHF.

This clone turned up a few times. The chain uses TRBV5-4 and TRBJ1-6, with 10 bases aligning to TRBD1. Germline V CDR1 and CDR2: SGHNT, YYREEE (reference sequence). CDR3 length: 16 amino acids. Trimming cost V 4 bases and J 8 bases; bases outside gene matches: 9. The CDR3: CASSPPTGTGDSPLHF. The CDR3 coding sequence is TGTGCCAGCAGCCCACCTACCGGGACAGGGGATTCACCCCTCCACTTT.

The chain recombines TRBV7-6 with TRBJ1-6, with D hard to call. CDR3 length: 13 residues. Per germline, CDR1 SGHVS and CDR2 FNYEAQ. V lost 4 bases and J 4 bases, leaving 5 bases between the germline ends. The CDR3 DNA sequence: TGTGCCAGCAGCTCCCGGTATAATTCACCCCTCCACTTT. The encoded protein is CASSSRYNSPLHF. Using reference TRBV7-6 and TRBJ1-6 for the parts outside the CDR3, the full variable domain is GAGVSQSPRYKVTKRGQDVALRCDPISGHVSLYWYRQALGQGPEFLTYFNYEAQQDKSGLPNDRFSAERPEGSISTLTIQRTEQRDSAMYRCASSSRYNSPLHFGNGTRLTVT.

This rearrangement joins TRBV2 to TRBJ1-5; a possible D gene is TRBD1 (5 bases). The germline V gene encodes CDR1 SNHLY and CDR2 FYNNEI. V dropped 6 bases and J dropped 9 bases, with 18 bases sitting between them. This CDR3 is built from 14 residues. CDR3 sequence: CASSRGTGAWPQHF. The CDR3 nucleotides are TGTGCCAGCAGCCGGGGGACGGGCGCCTGGCCCCAGCATTTT.

V is TRBV9 and J is TRBJ2-1; 8 bases are a match to TRBD2. The trim removed 0 bases at V and 1 base at J, leaving 6 bases unmatched. The CDR3 is made up of 17 amino acids. CDR1 and CDR2 from the germline V gene are SGDLS and YYNGEE. The CDR3 DNA follows: TGTGCCAGCAGCGTAGGGTTTAGCGGGGCATCCTACAATGAGCAGTTCTTC. It codes for CASSVGFSGASYNEQFF.

V usage is TRBV3-1 (or the pseudogene TRBV3-2) and J usage is TRBJ1-1; 8 nucleotides agree with TRBD1. The CDR3 is made up of 13 amino acids. Germline V gives CDR1 LGHDT, CDR2 YNNKEL (reference sequence). J gave up 4 bases and V 7 bases, and 5 bases lay outside the gene matches. The CDR3 is CASKLGQATEAFF. In nucleotides, the CDR3 is TGTGCCAGCAAATTGGGACAGGCCACTGAAGCTTTCTTT.

The chain couples TRBV2 to TRBJ1-1; the D gene is possibly TRBD1 (6 bases). The V end lost 7 bases, the J end lost 1 base, and 13 bases lay between the germline ends. This CDR3 has 14 residues. The germline V gene encodes CDR1 SNHLY and CDR2 FYNNEI. CDR3 residues: CASIRGEGNTEAFF. For the CDR3, the DNA is TGTGCCAGCATTAGGGGGGAGGGGAACACTGAAGCTTTCTTT.

J is TRBJ2-1 and V is TRBV4-1; 7 nucleotides agree with TRBD1. V lost 3 bases, J lost 2 bases, and 7 bases stayed unmatched. Germline CDR1 MGHRA, CDR2 YSYEKL. The CDR3 has 16 amino acids. The CDR3 protein is CASSQERTGAYNEQFF. The CDR3, as DNA: TGCGCCAGCAGCCAGGAGAGAACAGGGGCCTACAATGAGCAGTTCTTC.

The V and J genes are TRBV11-3 and TRBJ1-3; no firm D call. The germline CDR1 and CDR2 sequences are SGHNT and YENEEA. The CDR3 runs 14 residues. Trimming pared 1 base from V and 2 bases from J, leaving 6 bases between. CDR3: CASSLGGTGNTIYF. The CDR3, as DNA: TGTGCCAGCAGCTTAGGAGGGACTGGAAACACCATATATTTT. Drawing the rest from reference TRBV11-3 and TRBJ1-3, the complete variable domain is EAGVVQSPRYKIIEKKQPVAFWCNPISGHNTLYWYLQNLGQGPELLIRYENEEAVDDSQLPKDRFSAERLKGVDSTLKIQPAELGDSAVYLCASSLGGTGNTIYFGEGSWLTVV.